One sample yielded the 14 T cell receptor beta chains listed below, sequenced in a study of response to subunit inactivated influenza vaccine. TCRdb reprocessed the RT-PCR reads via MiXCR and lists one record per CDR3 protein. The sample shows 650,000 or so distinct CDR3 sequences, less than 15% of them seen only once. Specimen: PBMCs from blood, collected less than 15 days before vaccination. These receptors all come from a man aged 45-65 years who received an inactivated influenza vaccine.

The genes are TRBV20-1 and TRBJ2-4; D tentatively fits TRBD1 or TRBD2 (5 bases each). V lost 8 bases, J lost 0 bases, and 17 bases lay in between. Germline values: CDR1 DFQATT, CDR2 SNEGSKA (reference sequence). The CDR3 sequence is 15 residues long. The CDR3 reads CSTGAVTIAKNIQYF. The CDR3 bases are TGCAGTACCGGGGCGGTGACCATAGCCAAAAACATTCAGTACTTC.

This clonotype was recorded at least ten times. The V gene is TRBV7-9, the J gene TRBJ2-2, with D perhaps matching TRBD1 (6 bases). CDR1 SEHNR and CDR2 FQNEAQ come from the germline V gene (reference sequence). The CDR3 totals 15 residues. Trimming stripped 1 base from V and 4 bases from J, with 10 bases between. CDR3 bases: TGTGCCAGCAGCTTAGTACAGGGCCCCACCGGGGAGCTGTTTTTT. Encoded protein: CASSLVQGPTGELFF.

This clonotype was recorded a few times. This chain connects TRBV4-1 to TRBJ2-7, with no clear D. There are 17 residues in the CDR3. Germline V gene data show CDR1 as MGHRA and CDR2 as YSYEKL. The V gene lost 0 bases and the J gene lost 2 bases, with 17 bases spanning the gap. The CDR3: CASSQDPFLTATYEQYF. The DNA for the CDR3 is TGCGCCAGCAGCCAAGATCCTTTTCTGACGGCGACCTACGAGCAGTACTTC.

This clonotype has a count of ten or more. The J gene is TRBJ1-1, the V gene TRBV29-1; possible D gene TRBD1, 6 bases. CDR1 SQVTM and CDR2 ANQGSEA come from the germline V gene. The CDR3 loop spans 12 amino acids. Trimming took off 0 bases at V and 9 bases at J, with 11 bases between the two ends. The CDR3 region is CSVEDQQGQAFF. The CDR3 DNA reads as TGCAGCGTTGAAGACCAACAGGGCCAAGCTTTCTTT.

The CDR3 DNA reads TGTGCCAGCAGTTTTGTGTCAGGGGGCTTCGGTTGGAAATACGAGCAGTACTTC. Residues: CASSFVSGGFGWKYEQYF. The rearrangement links TRBV27 to TRBJ2-7, with 8 positions matching TRBD1. Germline V gene sequence: CDR1 MNHEY, CDR2 SMNVEV (reference sequence). The CDR3 contains 18 residues. Losses at the gene ends were 3 bases for V and 4 bases for J; bases not matched to a gene: 17.

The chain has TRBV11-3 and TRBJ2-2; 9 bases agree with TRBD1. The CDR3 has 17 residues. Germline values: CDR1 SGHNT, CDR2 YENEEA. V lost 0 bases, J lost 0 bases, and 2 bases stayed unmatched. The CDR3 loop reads CASSLDGTGTNTGELFF. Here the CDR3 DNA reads TGTGCCAGCAGCTTAGACGGGACAGGGACGAACACCGGGGAGCTGTTTTTT.

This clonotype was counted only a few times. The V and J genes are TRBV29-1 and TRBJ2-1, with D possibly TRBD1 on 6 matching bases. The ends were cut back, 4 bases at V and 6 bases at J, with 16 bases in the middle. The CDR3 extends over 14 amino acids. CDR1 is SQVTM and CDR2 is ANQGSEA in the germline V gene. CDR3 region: CSVGAGAKFNEQFF. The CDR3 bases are TGCAGCGTTGGGGCAGGGGCAAAATTCAATGAGCAGTTCTTC.

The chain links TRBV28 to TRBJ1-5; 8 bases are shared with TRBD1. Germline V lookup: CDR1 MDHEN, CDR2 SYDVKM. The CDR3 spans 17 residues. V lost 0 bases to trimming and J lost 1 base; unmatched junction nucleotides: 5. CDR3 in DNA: TGTGCCAGCAGTTTATGGGACAGGGAGTGGAGCAATCAGCCCCAGCATTTT. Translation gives CASSLWDREWSNQPQHF.

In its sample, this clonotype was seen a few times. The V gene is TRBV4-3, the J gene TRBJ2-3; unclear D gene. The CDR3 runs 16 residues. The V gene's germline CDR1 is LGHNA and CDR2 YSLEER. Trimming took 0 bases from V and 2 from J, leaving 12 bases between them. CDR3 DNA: TGCGCCAGCAGCCAAGATCTATACCGCGACACAGATACGCAGTATTTT. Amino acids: CASSQDLYRDTDTQYF.

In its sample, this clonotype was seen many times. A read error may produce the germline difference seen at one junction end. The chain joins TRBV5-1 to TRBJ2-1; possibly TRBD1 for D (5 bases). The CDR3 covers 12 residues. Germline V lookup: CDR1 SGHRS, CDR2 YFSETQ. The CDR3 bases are TGCGCCAGCAGGGTAGGACACAATGAACAGTTCTTC. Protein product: CASRVGHNEQFF.

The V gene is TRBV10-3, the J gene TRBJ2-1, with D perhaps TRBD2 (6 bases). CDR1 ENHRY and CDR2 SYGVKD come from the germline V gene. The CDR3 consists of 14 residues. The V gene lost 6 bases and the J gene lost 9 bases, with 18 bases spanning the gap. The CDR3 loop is CAIRGGKMFGEQFF. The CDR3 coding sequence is TGTGCCATCAGGGGAGGAAAAATGTTCGGTGAGCAGTTCTTC.

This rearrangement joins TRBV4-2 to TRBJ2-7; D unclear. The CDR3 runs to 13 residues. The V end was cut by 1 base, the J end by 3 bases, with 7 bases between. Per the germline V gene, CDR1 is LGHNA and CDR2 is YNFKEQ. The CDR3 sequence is CASSQGPVYEQYF. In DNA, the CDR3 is TGTGCCAGCAGCCAAGGCCCGGTCTACGAGCAGTACTTC.

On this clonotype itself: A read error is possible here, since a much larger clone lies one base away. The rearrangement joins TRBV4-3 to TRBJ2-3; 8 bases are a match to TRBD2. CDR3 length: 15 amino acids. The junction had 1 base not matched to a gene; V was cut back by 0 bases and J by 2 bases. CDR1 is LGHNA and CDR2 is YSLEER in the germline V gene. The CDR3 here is CASSQDSGTTDTQYF. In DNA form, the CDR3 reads TGCGCCAGCAGCCAAGATAGCGGGACCACAGATACGCAGTATTTT.

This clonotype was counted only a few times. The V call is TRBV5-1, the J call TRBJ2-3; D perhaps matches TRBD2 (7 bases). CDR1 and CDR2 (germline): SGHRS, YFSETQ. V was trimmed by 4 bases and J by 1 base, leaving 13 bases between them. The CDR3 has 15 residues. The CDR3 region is CASSPEGGRTDTQYF. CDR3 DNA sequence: TGCGCCAGCAGCCCAGAGGGGGGGCGCACAGATACGCAGTATTTT.